Shown below are 15 T cell receptor beta chains from a single sample sequenced in a study of blood T cell repertoires in COVID-19. Only in-frame clones appear in the TCRdb table, and some are missing; sequencing was by immunoSEQ multiplex PCR. This table holds some 410,000 clones, approximately 87% found once. Sequences were obtained from PBMCs or T cells enriched from blood (not recorded which). The receptors were gathered from a woman aged 30 to 39 with acute COVID-19.

The chain uses TRBV6-9 and TRBJ1-1; D is uncertain. The germline gives CDR1 MNHGY, CDR2 SVAAGI. The germline V and J ends were trimmed by 4 bases and 8 bases, with 8 bases remaining between them. This CDR3 has 11 residues. CDR3 sequence reads: CASSSQYEAFF. As DNA, the CDR3 is TGTGCCAGCAGTTCACAGTACGAAGCTTTCTTT.

The chain couples TRBV14 to TRBJ2-3; 12 bases agree with TRBD2. This CDR3 spans 18 amino acids. Germline CDR1 SGHDN, CDR2 FVKESK. V shed 0 bases and J 4 bases; nucleotides not matched to a gene: 8. The CDR3 coding sequence is TGTGCCAGCAGCCAAGACACCTTACTAGCGGGGGGTGCAGATACGCAGTATTTT. Translating gives CASSQDTLLAGGADTQYF.

This chain connects TRBV6-5 to TRBJ1-5, with D maybe TRBD1 (5 bases). CDR1 and CDR2 from the germline V gene are MNHEY and SVGAGI. The CDR3 has 12 residues. Deletions cut 6 bases from V and 4 bases from J, with 7 bases between. The CDR3 DNA follows: TGTGCCAGCAGCAGGGATAATCAGCCCCAGCATTTT. It codes for CASSRDNQPQHF.

V usage is TRBV11-2 and J usage is TRBJ2-7; 7 positions agree with TRBD1. This CDR3 is 14 amino acids long. The V segment lost 3 bases and the J segment 6 bases; nucleotides outside the gene matches: 8. Germline values: CDR1 SGHAT, CDR2 FQNNGV. CDR3 DNA: TGTGCCAGCAGCTTCAGCTACCGGACAGGCGAGCAGTACTTC. Amino acid sequence: CASSFSYRTGEQYF.

The chain carries TRBV29-1 and TRBJ2-7; 7 bases align to TRBD1. The germline CDR1 and CDR2 sequences are SQVTM and ANQGSEA. The CDR3 contains 11 residues. V lost 6 bases and J lost 5; bases outside the gene matches: 4. CDR3 DNA sequence: TGCAGCGTGTACAGGGGAAACGAGCAGTACTTC. This encodes CSVYRGNEQYF.

The chain recombines TRBV28 with TRBJ1-2; the D gene is possibly TRBD1 (6 bases). V shed 4 bases and J shed 4 bases, with 13 bases lying between them. CDR1 is MDHEN and CDR2 is SYDVKM in the germline V gene. The CDR3 extends over 14 amino acids. The CDR3 DNA reads TGTGCCAGCAGTTCCCCGGGACAACCCTATGGCTACACCTTC. Translation gives CASSSPGQPYGYTF.

The rearrangement uses TRBV5-5 and TRBJ1-5, with a possible D match to TRBD1 (6 bases). V shed 5 bases and J shed 7 bases, with 22 bases lying between them. CDR1 and CDR2 from the germline V gene are SGHKS and YYEKEE (reference sequence). The CDR3 consists of 16 residues. Here the CDR3 DNA reads TGTGCCAGCAGTTTATATCCCGCAGGGGCCGGCCAGCCCCAGCATTTT. Its translation: CASSLYPAGAGQPQHF. The variable domain in full, completed from reference TRBV5-5 and TRBJ1-5, reads DAGVTQSPTHLIKTRGQQVTLRCSPISGHKSVSWYQQVLGQGPQFIFQYYEKEERGRGNFPDRFSARQFPNYSSELNVNALLLGDSALYLCASSLYPAGAGQPQHFGDGTRLSIL.

This clone was detected a few times. The chain combines TRBV4-1 with TRBJ1-1, with D hard to call. CDR3 length: 16 amino acids. CDR1 MGHRA and CDR2 YSYEKL come from the germline V gene. V was pared by 0 bases and J by 4 bases, with 15 bases between. CDR3 sequence reads: CASSQDLLVEGTEAFF. The CDR3 nucleotides read TGCGCCAGCAGCCAAGATTTGCTAGTTGAGGGCACTGAAGCTTTCTTT.

The chain uses TRBV6-5 and TRBJ1-1; D uncertain. The CDR3 sequence is 13 residues long. V gave up 8 bases and J gave up 0 bases, with 10 bases separating them. Germline values: CDR1 MNHEY, CDR2 SVGAGI. As DNA, the CDR3 is TGTGCCAGCCACCGCGGCTTGAACACTGAAGCTTTCTTT. The encoded protein is CASHRGLNTEAFF.

The chain couples TRBV29-1 to TRBJ2-2; 9 bases fit TRBD2. V gave up 6 bases and J gave up 2 bases; unmatched junction bases: 1. Germline CDR1 and CDR2: SQVTM and ANQGSEA. This CDR3 has 13 amino acids. This chain's CDR3 is CSVRGGNTGELFF. The CDR3, as DNA: TGCAGCGTGCGGGGGGGCAACACCGGGGAGCTGTTTTTT.

The rearrangement links TRBV29-1 to TRBJ1-1; 8 bases match TRBD1. The CDR3 length is 13 residues. CDR1 and CDR2 from the germline V gene are SQVTM and ANQGSEA. V was clipped by 3 bases and J by 1 base; unmatched bases: 1. The CDR3 DNA is TGCAGCGTTGACAGGGGGCGGAACACTGAAGCTTTCTTT. Translation gives CSVDRGRNTEAFF.

The chain recombines TRBV11-2 with TRBJ2-5; D unresolved. Germline assignment: CDR1 SGHAT and CDR2 FQNNGV. This CDR3 contains 15 residues. Trimming pared 0 bases from V and 3 bases from J, leaving 11 bases between. CDR3 amino acids: CASSLDRRQEETQYF. The DNA for the CDR3 is TGTGCCAGCAGCTTAGATCGTCGGCAGGAAGAGACCCAGTACTTC.

This chain connects TRBV7-6 to TRBJ2-7, with D perhaps TRBD1 (6 bases). Germline CDR1 and CDR2: SGHVS and FNYEAQ. V gave up 2 bases and J gave up 2 bases, with 13 bases separating them. The CDR3 totals 15 residues. The CDR3 spells CASSLRADSPYEQYF. CDR3 DNA sequence: TGTGCCAGCAGCTTACGTGCGGACAGCCCCTACGAGCAGTACTTC. Supplemented by reference TRBV7-6 and TRBJ2-7, the full variable domain reads GAGVSQSPRYKVTKRGQDVALRCDPISGHVSLYWYRQALGQGPEFLTYFNYEAQQDKSGLPNDRFSAERPEGSISTLTIQRTEQRDSAMYRCASSLRADSPYEQYFGPGTRLTVT.

The sample holds one count of this clone. V gene TRBV15 combines with J gene TRBJ1-4; D gene unclear. The CDR3 length is 16 residues. From germline, CDR1 is LNHNV and CDR2 YYDKDF (reference sequence). The V gene lost 0 bases and the J gene lost 0 bases, with 8 bases spanning the gap. The CDR3 DNA sequence: TGTGCCACCAGCAGAGATTTCCGAGCAACTAATGAAAAACTGTTTTTT. It is translated as CATSRDFRATNEKLFF.

The chain links TRBV18 to TRBJ2-3; TRBD2 agrees at 7 bases. Trimming took 2 bases from V and 3 from J; bases not matched to a gene: 2. Germline V gene data show CDR1 as KGHSH and CDR2 as LQKENI. CDR3 length: 14 amino acids. CDR3 sequence (DNA): TGTGCCAGCTCACCAACGGGGGGAACAGATACGCAGTATTTT. Translated: CASSPTGGTDTQYF.